These 15 T cell receptor beta chains were all obtained from the same sample, sequenced in a study of STAT5B mutations in CD4+ large granular lymphocyte leukemia. Profiling relied on immunoSEQ multiplex PCR, and the TCRdb table lists in-frame clones only, not all of them. The repertoire holds approximately 1,200 clones, with roughly four fifths as singletons. Sequencing was carried out using PBMCs. The receptors were gathered from a man in his sixties or seventies with CD4+ T-cell large granular lymphocyte leukemia.

This chain joins TRBV19 and TRBJ2-2; D may be TRBD1 (5 bases). V was trimmed by 4 bases and J by 6 bases, leaving 15 bases between them. The CDR3 contains 15 residues. The germline V gene encodes CDR1 LNHDA and CDR2 SQIVND (reference sequence). The CDR3 loop is CASSTDRVSAGELFF. The CDR3, as DNA: TGTGCCAGTAGTACCGACAGAGTGAGCGCCGGGGAGCTGTTTTTT. The variable domain in full, with the rest retrieved from reference TRBV19 and TRBJ2-2, is DGGITQSPKYLFRKEGQNVTLSCEQNLNHDAMYWYRQDPGQGLRLIYYSQIVNDFQKGDIAEGYSVSREKKESFPLTVTSAQKNPTAFYLCASSTDRVSAGELFFGEGSRLTVL.

The rearrangement joins TRBV7-9 to TRBJ2-1; D is uncertain. V gave up 6 bases and J gave up 8 bases, with 14 bases separating them. Per the germline V gene, CDR1 is SEHNR and CDR2 is FQNEAQ (reference sequence). The CDR3 is made up of 13 amino acids. CDR3 in DNA: TGTGCCAGCAGTGATGCTTGGGGTTATGAGCAGTTCTTC. This gives the protein CASSDAWGYEQFF.

The chain links TRBV15 to TRBJ2-1; TRBD2 is a possible D gene (6 bases). Trimming took off 1 base at V and 7 bases at J, with 14 bases between the two ends. The CDR3 is made up of 15 amino acids. CDR1 is LNHNV and CDR2 is YYDKDF in the germline V gene (reference sequence). DNA for the CDR3: TGTGCCACCAGCAGAGCGCACGCGGGGAATAATGAGCAGTTCTTC. It translates to CATSRAHAGNNEQFF.

The chain links TRBV5-4 to TRBJ2-1, with D perhaps being TRBD1 or TRBD2 (5 bases each). The germline gives CDR1 SGHNT, CDR2 YYREEE (reference sequence). Trimming stripped 5 bases from V and 8 bases from J, with 23 bases between. CDR3 length: 16 residues. The CDR3 is CASRKGARGRGDEQFF. The DNA of the CDR3 is TGTGCCAGCAGAAAGGGAGCTAGGGGTAGAGGGGATGAGCAGTTCTTC.

The CDR3 here is CASSYSGVTEAFF. In DNA form, the CDR3 reads TGTGCCAGCAGTTACTCGGGGGTAACTGAAGCTTTCTTT. The rearrangement links TRBV6-5 to TRBJ1-1; a possible D gene is TRBD1 (5 bases). V shed 0 bases and J shed 5 bases, with 7 bases lying between them. CDR1 MNHEY and CDR2 SVGAGI come from the germline V gene. The CDR3 is 13 residues long.

This sequence joins TRBV27 and TRBJ1-6; no reliable D call. The V end lost 3 bases, the J end lost 9 bases, and 21 bases lay between the germline ends. Germline lookup yields CDR1 MNHEY and CDR2 SMNVEV (reference sequence). The CDR3 spans 17 residues. The CDR3 spells CASSLHYLGAASSPLHF. The CDR3, as DNA: TGTGCCAGCAGTTTGCACTATCTGGGAGCGGCTAGTTCACCCCTCCACTTT.

The chain couples TRBV7-2 to TRBJ2-5; TRBD2 might be the D (5 bases). V lost 4 bases, J lost 4 bases, and 25 bases lay in between. Germline assignment: CDR1 SGHTA and CDR2 FQGNSA. This CDR3 is built from 18 residues. Written as DNA, the CDR3 is TGTGCCAGCAGCTCACTCCTGTCCACTAAGGCCCGGGGAGAGACCCAGTACTTC. Translating it yields CASSSLLSTKARGETQYF. The full variable domain, completed using reference TRBV7-2 and TRBJ2-5, is GAGVSQSPSNKVTEKGKDVELRCDPISGHTALYWYRQSLGQGLEFLIYFQGNSAPDKSGLPSDRFSAERTGGSVSTLTIQRTQQEDSAVYLCASSSLLSTKARGETQYFGPGTRLLVL.

DNA for the CDR3: TGTGCCAGCAGAACTGCAGGGTGGTCCTACGAGCAGTACTTC. Protein sequence: CASRTAGWSYEQYF. V gene TRBV2 combines with J gene TRBJ2-7; D perhaps matches TRBD1 (5 bases). The germline V gene has CDR1 SNHLY and CDR2 FYNNEI. Trimming shortened V by 6 bases and J by 1 base, and 13 bases separated the two germline ends. This CDR3 contains 14 residues.

This clone has only a few counts. The chain recombines TRBV7-2 with TRBJ1-2, with 7 positions matching TRBD1. The V segment lost 2 bases and the J segment 6 bases; nucleotides outside the gene matches: 9. In germline, CDR1 is SGHTA, CDR2 FQGNSA. CDR3 size: 15 residues. The CDR3 DNA follows: TGTGCCAGCAGCTTATCGCACACAGGGGTCAATGGCTACACCTTC. As protein: CASSLSHTGVNGYTF.

This clone came up once. The chain is built from TRBV9 and TRBJ1-1, with 7 bases lining up with TRBD1. Trimming removed 3 bases from V and 1 base from J; junction bases left unmatched: 3. Germline CDR1 is SGDLS and CDR2 is YYNGEE. CDR3 length: 14 amino acids. CDR3 region: CASSEGAGNTEAFF. CDR3 coding DNA: TGTGCCAGCAGCGAGGGGGCCGGGAACACTGAAGCTTTCTTT.

The chain links TRBV6-6 to TRBJ1-1, with TRBD1 matching 8 bases. CDR3 size: 15 residues. The V gene end was trimmed by 7 bases and the J gene end by 11 bases; junction bases not matched to a gene: 18. Germline V gene data show CDR1 as MNHNY and CDR2 as SVGAGI (reference sequence). The CDR3 loop reads CASISGDRRLLGAFF. For the CDR3, the DNA is TGTGCCAGCATTTCTGGGGACAGGCGGCTCCTCGGGGCTTTCTTT.

V usage is TRBV7-2 and J usage is TRBJ1-1; D perhaps matches TRBD1 (6 bases). This CDR3 is built from 16 residues. Germline values: CDR1 SGHTA, CDR2 FQGNSA. V shed 5 bases and J shed 2 bases, with 18 bases lying between them. CDR3 DNA sequence: TGTGCCAGCAGCCTAAACTTCGGGACAAGTAACACTGAAGCTTTCTTT. Its translation: CASSLNFGTSNTEAFF.

This chain uses TRBV7-2 with TRBJ1-2, with D perhaps matching TRBD1 (5 bases). This CDR3 has 16 residues. Trimming took off 1 base at V and 5 bases at J, with 17 bases between the two ends. Germline CDR1 and CDR2: SGHTA and FQGNSA. CDR3: CASSLGIGDFQYGYTF. DNA for the CDR3: TGTGCCAGCAGCTTAGGGATCGGGGACTTCCAGTATGGCTACACCTTC. The variable domain in full, with the rest retrieved from reference TRBV7-2 and TRBJ1-2, is GAGVSQSPSNKVTEKGKDVELRCDPISGHTALYWYRQSLGQGLEFLIYFQGNSAPDKSGLPSDRFSAERTGGSVSTLTIQRTQQEDSAVYLCASSLGIGDFQYGYTFGSGTRLTVV.

The chain uses TRBV9 and TRBJ2-3; 11 bases match TRBD2. This CDR3 is 16 amino acids long. Germline values: CDR1 SGDLS, CDR2 YYNGEE. The ends lost 2 bases at V and 4 bases at J; junction bases unmatched: 6. DNA of the CDR3: TGTGCCAGCAGCGTCGGAGTTAGCGGGGGGGCAGATACGCAGTATTTT. Amino acid sequence: CASSVGVSGGADTQYF.

The rearrangement uses TRBV5-4 and TRBJ2-3, with D perhaps TRBD2 (6 bases). V gave up 2 bases and J gave up 6 bases, with 13 bases separating them. The CDR3 runs 14 residues. The germline V gene encodes CDR1 SGHNT and CDR2 YYREEE (reference sequence). The chain's CDR3 is CASSFYRAGDTQYF. CDR3 DNA: TGTGCCAGCAGCTTCTACCGCGCGGGGGATACGCAGTATTTT.